The T cell receptor beta chain described here comes from a study of regulatory T cells in long-lasting Graves disease. Germline values: CDR1 DFQATT, CDR2 SNEGSKA (reference sequence). The CDR3 has 16 amino acids. V gave up 2 bases and J gave up 3 bases, with 17 bases separating them. The time point is: newly diagnosed GD, antithyroid drugs for less than 3 months. The TCR library used RNA extracted from PBMCs. Arm-PCR of CDR3 regions with iRepertoire HTBI primers generated TCR beta libraries. Under the authors' procedure: The identification of approximately 62 TRBV and 14 to 15 TRBJ segments was made across samples. TCRdb re-called the multiplex PCR reads through MiXCR, storing one row per CDR3 protein. What appears here as the V and J calls and clone size reflects TCRdb's work, not the paper's. The sample shows about 530,000 distinct CDR3 sequences, roughly 16% of them seen only once. The sample also formed part of further work on T cells in Graves' hyperthyroidism and ophthalmopathy.

The sequences come from peripheral blood mononuclear cells (PBMCs), collected at new diagnosis, from a patient treated with antithyroid drugs. The TCR comes from a woman in her forties or fifties with Graves disease. The chain has TRBV20-1 and TRBJ1-5, with D possibly matching TRBD1 (5 bases). CDR3 in DNA: TGCAGTGCTAGAACTTACGCCGGGGGATTCAATCAGCCCCAGCATTTT. Encoded protein: CSARTYAGGFNQPQHF.